Presented here are 17 T cell receptor beta chains from one specimen sequenced in a study of PD-1 blockade in classical Hodgkin lymphoma. Sequenced by immunoSEQ multiplex PCR; TCRdb stores in-frame clones only, minus some. The sample gives 20,000 to 25,000 clones, 70% to 80% of which show up once; 15% to 20% is in the top ten. Sample time point: cycle 4 day 1 (C4D1), after about 6 weeks of nivolumab. Each and every patient relapsed after autologous stem cell transplantation, and patients got differing brentuximab vedotin exposure. The source was peripheral blood mononuclear cells (PBMCs), collected before the fourth cycle of nivolumab. These receptors all come from a human donor with classical Hodgkin lymphoma.

This clone was seen a single time. V and J are TRBV2 and TRBJ2-7; the match to TRBD2 covers 9 bases. The CDR3 covers 14 residues. Trimming at V came to 4 bases and at J to 4 bases, leaving 5 bases not matched to a gene. Germline CDR1 and CDR2: SNHLY and FYNNEI. The chain's CDR3 is CASSGTSGSYEQYF. The CDR3 DNA reads TGTGCCAGCAGTGGCACTAGCGGGTCATACGAGCAGTACTTC.

This clone was detected only once. V gene TRBV4-1 combines with J gene TRBJ1-2, with 7 bases aligning to TRBD1. Germline CDR1 reads MGHRA; CDR2 reads YSYEKL. V trimming: 4 bases; J trimming: 3 bases; junction bases outside the gene matches: 2. The CDR3 has 13 residues. The CDR3 bases are TGCGCCAGCAGCCTCGGGACAGACTATGGCTACACCTTC. It encodes CASSLGTDYGYTF.

The chain employs TRBV7-9 and TRBJ2-7; D unresolved. Trimming took 8 bases from V and 2 from J, leaving 7 bases between them. CDR1 and CDR2 from the germline V gene are SEHNR and FQNEAQ (reference sequence). CDR3 size: 11 residues. For the CDR3, the DNA is TGTGCCAGCGGTAAGACCTACGAGCAGTACTTC. This sequence encodes CASGKTYEQYF. The full variable domain, its missing parts supplied by reference TRBV7-9 and TRBJ2-7, is DTGVSQNPRHKITKRGQNVTFRCDPISEHNRLYWYRQTLGQGPEFLTYFQNEAQLEKSRLLSDRFSAERPKGSFSTLEIQRTEQGDSAMYLCASGKTYEQYFGPGTRLTVT.

This chain links TRBV2 with TRBJ2-2, with 13 positions matching TRBD2. The J segment lost 6 bases and the V segment lost 3 bases, leaving 4 bases of the junction unmatched. The length of the CDR3 is 16 residues. The V gene's germline CDR1 is SNHLY and CDR2 FYNNEI. The CDR3 sequence is CASSDRTSGSPGELFF. The CDR3 DNA is TGTGCCAGCAGTGATAGGACTAGCGGGAGTCCCGGGGAGCTGTTTTTT.

The V call is TRBV5-1, the J call TRBJ2-5, with D uncertain. V was shortened by 4 bases and J by 0 bases, with 4 bases between the two germline ends. The germline V gene encodes CDR1 SGHRS and CDR2 YFSETQ. The CDR3 runs 12 residues. The CDR3 DNA reads as TGCGCCAGCAGCCTGTACCAAGAGACCCAGTACTTC. Its translation is CASSLYQETQYF.

This rearrangement joins TRBV6-1 to TRBJ2-7; a possible D gene is TRBD2 (6 bases). V was clipped by 6 bases and J by 1 base, with 13 bases between them. There are 14 residues in the CDR3. Germline CDR1 reads MNHNS; CDR2 reads SASEGT. CDR3 in DNA: TGTGCCAGCAGGCGGGAAAAGGGATCCTACGAGCAGTACTTC. Translated: CASRREKGSYEQYF.

As DNA, the CDR3 is TGTGCCAGCAGCTCAGGGGAGAACACTGAAGCTTTCTTT. Protein: CASSSGENTEAFF. The rearrangement joins TRBV11-2 to TRBJ1-1; tentative D call: TRBD1 (6 bases). The germline gives CDR1 SGHAT, CDR2 FQNNGV. The CDR3 is 13 residues long. V lost 4 bases, J lost 1 base, and 7 bases lay in between.

The V gene is TRBV9, the J gene TRBJ2-7, with D tentatively TRBD1 (5 bases). Trimming took 0 bases from V and 3 from J, leaving 13 bases between them. This CDR3 contains 15 residues. CDR1 is SGDLS, CDR2 YYNGEE, per germline. The CDR3 region is CASSVGTGTLYEQYF. The CDR3 DNA is TGTGCCAGCAGCGTAGGTACAGGTACCCTCTACGAGCAGTACTTC.

V usage is TRBV11-3 and J usage is TRBJ2-2, with D possibly called TRBD1 or TRBD2 (5 bases each). The V gene lost 1 base and the J gene lost 3 bases, with 9 bases spanning the gap. This CDR3 has 15 residues. Germline CDR1 reads SGHNT; CDR2 reads YENEEA. As DNA, the CDR3 is TGTGCCAGCAGCTTAGGAGGGGAAGACACCGGGGAGCTGTTTTTT. Translated, it gives CASSLGGEDTGELFF.

The chain links TRBV19 to TRBJ2-7; TRBD2 might be the D (6 bases). CDR1 is LNHDA, CDR2 SQIVND, per germline (reference sequence). The CDR3 spans 14 residues. Between the trimmed V and J ends, which lost 7 bases and 2 bases, there was a span of 15 bases. The CDR3, as DNA: TGTGCCAGTACCCCGGGGGTTTACCCCTACGAGCAGTACTTC. It encodes CASTPGVYPYEQYF.

The gene calls are TRBV9 and TRBJ2-5, with 15 bases fitting TRBD2. The V and J ends lost 4 bases and 4 bases, in that order; junction bases with no gene match: 8. The CDR3 length is 17 residues. Germline V gene data show CDR1 as SGDLS and CDR2 as YYNGEE. The CDR3: CASSPGLAGGERETQYF. As DNA, the CDR3 is TGTGCCAGCAGCCCGGGACTAGCGGGAGGAGAGCGAGAGACCCAGTACTTC.

This clone occurred once. This chain connects TRBV12-5 to TRBJ2-3; D may be TRBD1 (5 bases). The germline CDR1 and CDR2 sequences are LGHNT and FRNRAP. V lost 2 bases and J lost 4, with 10 bases in between. There are 14 residues in the CDR3. CDR3 DNA sequence: TGTGCTAGTGGTTTGCAGGGCCCCTCAGATACGCAGTATTTT. Amino acid sequence: CASGLQGPSDTQYF.

J is TRBJ2-7 and V is TRBV6-1; 8 bases are shared with TRBD2. The CDR3 has 16 residues. Germline trimming cut 2 bases from V and 3 bases from J; bases unmatched to any gene: 9. From germline, CDR1 is MNHNS and CDR2 SASEGT. In DNA, the CDR3 is TGTGCCAGCAGTGAACTGTCTAGCGGGCTCGTCTACGAGCAGTACTTC. This sequence encodes CASSELSSGLVYEQYF.

Notes on this clone: Being one base from a much bigger clone, this may be a read error. Other DNA sequences in the same sample also yield this CDR3. This chain links TRBV27 with TRBJ2-2; TRBD2 might be the D (5 bases). Per germline, CDR1 MNHEY and CDR2 SMNVEV (reference sequence). The CDR3 loop spans 14 amino acids. CDR3 region: CASSRTANTGELFF. The CDR3, as DNA: TGTGCCAGCTCTCGGACTGCGAACACCGGGGAGCTATTTTTT.

V usage is TRBV10-2 and J usage is TRBJ2-3; D might be TRBD1 (5 bases). Germline values: CDR1 WSHSY, CDR2 SAAADI. The CDR3 sequence is 13 residues long. The V and J ends lost 2 bases and 8 bases respectively, with 11 bases between them. The CDR3 sequence is CASSEEGAVTQYF. DNA for the CDR3: TGCGCCAGCAGTGAGGAAGGGGCGGTTACGCAGTATTTT.

The chain has TRBV18 and TRBJ1-1; no clear D gene. Trimming took off 2 bases at V and 1 base at J, with 20 bases between the two ends. The CDR3 covers 18 residues. Germline V gene sequence: CDR1 KGHSH, CDR2 LQKENI. Written as DNA, the CDR3 is TGTGCCAGCTCACCAGGCGTGTTGGCAGTTGAGGGGAACACTGAAGCTTTCTTT. Protein sequence: CASSPGVLAVEGNTEAFF.

The chain uses TRBV6-5 and TRBJ2-7; 12 positions agree with TRBD2. Germline V CDR1 and CDR2: MNHEY, SVGAGI. Trimming cost V 3 bases and J 6 bases; bases outside gene matches: 6. The length of the CDR3 is 15 residues. CDR3 sequence: CASSYSGTSGPEQYF. The CDR3 coding sequence is TGTGCCAGCAGTTATTCCGGGACTAGCGGGCCCGAGCAGTACTTC.